The 18 T cell receptor beta chains reported below all come from one sample, sequenced in a study of blood T cell repertoires in COVID-19. TCRdb's table, derived via immunoSEQ multiplex PCR, lists solely in-frame clones and lacks some. The data show about 140,000 clones, over 65% seen once. Sequenced: peripheral blood. These receptors were collected from a man aged 50 to 59 with acute or convalescent COVID-19.

The V call is TRBV6-1, the J call TRBJ1-2; 7 bases are shared with TRBD1. The V gene end was trimmed by 3 bases and the J gene end by 4 bases; junction bases not matched to a gene: 5. CDR3 length: 14 amino acids. In germline, CDR1 is MNHNS, CDR2 SASEGT. CDR3 sequence: CASSDGGQIYGYTF. The CDR3 nucleotides are TGTGCCAGCAGTGATGGGGGACAGATCTATGGCTACACCTTC.

The V call is TRBV5-5, the J call TRBJ1-1, with 8 nucleotides matching TRBD1. Germline V CDR1 and CDR2: SGHKS, YYEKEE (reference sequence). The CDR3 sequence is 13 residues long. Unmatched junction bases numbered 5, after V lost 6 bases and J lost 4 bases. The CDR3: CASNGQGSTEAFF. CDR3 DNA sequence: TGTGCCAGCAACGGACAGGGAAGCACTGAAGCTTTCTTT.

The chain has TRBV6-4 and TRBJ1-5, with no clear D. The CDR3 spans 18 residues. V was clipped by 2 bases and J by 4 bases, with 21 bases between them. Germline CDR1 is MRHNA and CDR2 is SNTAGT. DNA for the CDR3: TGTGCCAGCAGTGACCGCCCCACCTTACAGCATTCGAATCAGCCCCAGCATTTT. Translating gives CASSDRPTLQHSNQPQHF.

This chain links TRBV7-9 with TRBJ1-2; 9 bases line up with TRBD1. The V gene's germline CDR1 is SEHNR and CDR2 FQNEAQ (reference sequence). The CDR3 runs to 15 residues. Trimming at V came to 0 bases and at J to 4 bases, leaving 3 bases not matched to a gene. The CDR3 region has the DNA TGTGCCAGCAGCTTAGCTCACAGGGGGCCCTATGGCTACACCTTC. This codes for CASSLAHRGPYGYTF.

The chain has TRBV2 and TRBJ2-6; D unclear. Trimming pared 5 bases from V and 4 bases from J, leaving 12 bases between. The CDR3 spans 15 residues. The germline V gene has CDR1 SNHLY and CDR2 FYNNEI. CDR3 in DNA: TGTGCCAGCAGTCGAACCCAGGCCGGGGCCAACGTCCTGACTTTC. Amino acid sequence: CASSRTQAGANVLTF.

The gene calls are TRBV10-1 and TRBJ1-4, with D perhaps matching TRBD1 (6 bases). The CDR3 loop spans 13 amino acids. V was shortened by 4 bases and J by 4 bases, with 7 bases between the two germline ends. CDR1 is WNHNN and CDR2 is SYGVQD in the germline V gene (reference sequence). CDR3 sequence: CASSGGGNEKLFF. The DNA for the CDR3 is TGCGCCAGCAGTGGAGGGGGTAATGAAAAACTGTTTTTT.

The chain recombines TRBV19 with TRBJ2-1; 10 bases line up with TRBD1. Germline V gives CDR1 LNHDA, CDR2 SQIVND (reference sequence). After removal of 5 bases from V and 4 bases from J, the junction contained 8 bases not matched to a gene. CDR3 length equals 16 residues. CDR3 region: CASSPSDRGPYNEQFF. The CDR3 nucleotides read TGTGCCAGTAGTCCGAGTGACAGGGGGCCTTACAATGAGCAGTTCTTC.

This clone appeared a few times. J is TRBJ2-2 and V is TRBV18; D possibly corresponds to TRBD1 (6 bases). The CDR3 has 16 amino acids. Germline V gene sequence: CDR1 KGHSH, CDR2 LQKENI. Between the trimmed V and J ends, which lost 6 bases and 4 bases, there was a span of 18 bases. The CDR3 is CASSPTGTQATGELFF. The DNA for the CDR3 is TGTGCCAGCTCCCCGACCGGGACACAAGCCACCGGGGAGCTGTTTTTT.

The genes are TRBV19 and TRBJ1-2; 10 bases align to TRBD1. Germline CDR1 reads LNHDA; CDR2 reads SQIVND (reference sequence). After removal of 5 bases from V and 6 bases from J, the junction contained 6 bases not matched to a gene. The CDR3 consists of 14 residues. The CDR3 protein is CASSGPGQGNGYTF. In DNA, the CDR3 is TGTGCCAGTAGTGGCCCGGGACAGGGGAATGGCTACACCTTC.

This clone was counted once. J is TRBJ1-4 and V is TRBV5-1; the D gene is possibly TRBD1 (6 bases). The CDR3 sequence is 14 residues long. V was clipped by 4 bases and J by 4 bases, with 11 bases between them. Germline loops: CDR1 SGHRS, CDR2 YFSETQ. The DNA for the CDR3 is TGCGCCAGCAGCACCACAGGGAATAATGAAAAACTGTTTTTT. It yields the protein CASSTTGNNEKLFF.

CDR3 amino acids: CASSQARGRSIQYF. Written as DNA, the CDR3 is TGTGCCAGCAGCCAAGCCCGGGGGAGGAGCATTCAGTACTTC. V gene TRBV11-2 combines with J gene TRBJ2-4; D is possibly TRBD2 (6 bases). The CDR3 extends over 14 amino acids. Germline CDR1 and CDR2: SGHAT and FQNNGV. V was trimmed by 5 bases and J by 9 bases, leaving 17 bases between them.

The V and J genes are TRBV30 and TRBJ2-3; TRBD2 aligns across 11 bases. The CDR3 spans 14 residues. Germline CDR1 is GTSNPN and CDR2 is SVGIG (reference sequence). V was pared by 5 bases and J by 8 bases, with 9 bases of the junction left unmatched. CDR3 sequence: CAWVAGGLWGTQYF. The DNA of the CDR3 is TGTGCCTGGGTAGCGGGGGGGCTCTGGGGTACGCAGTATTTT.

This clone was picked up a small number of times. The chain couples TRBV3-1 (or the pseudogene TRBV3-2) to TRBJ1-2; perhaps TRBD1 as D (5 bases). Germline assignment: CDR1 LGHDT and CDR2 YNNKEL (reference sequence). This CDR3 contains 13 residues. The germline V and J ends were trimmed by 2 bases and 6 bases, with 10 bases remaining between them. CDR3 protein: CASSQLGPDGYTF. The CDR3 bases are TGTGCCAGCAGCCAATTGGGGCCGGATGGCTACACCTTC.

Only a few counts were recorded for this clone. CDR3 sequence: CASTYGGTGGYEQYF. The CDR3, as DNA: TGTGCCAGCACCTATGGGGGGACAGGGGGTTACGAGCAGTACTTC. The chain links TRBV6-5 to TRBJ2-7; 11 positions match TRBD1. CDR3 length: 15 amino acids. V gave up 7 bases and J gave up 4 bases; unmatched junction bases: 9. CDR1 and CDR2 (germline): MNHEY, SVGAGI.

This clone was seen repeatedly, ten times or more. The J gene is TRBJ2-1, the V gene TRBV5-1; the match to TRBD2 covers 12 bases. CDR1 is SGHRS and CDR2 is YFSETQ in the germline V gene. V shed 4 bases and J 6 bases; nucleotides not matched to a gene: 8. There are 16 residues in the CDR3. The chain's CDR3 is CASSQITSGGRNEQFF. The CDR3 DNA sequence: TGCGCCAGCAGCCAAATTACTAGCGGGGGGCGCAATGAGCAGTTCTTC.

V usage is TRBV11-2 and J usage is TRBJ1-1; D gene uncertain. The length of the CDR3 is 13 residues. V lost 8 bases and J lost 0, with 10 bases in between. Germline CDR1 reads SGHAT; CDR2 reads FQNNGV. CDR3 in amino acids: CASGLRVNTEAFF. The CDR3, as DNA: TGTGCCAGCGGCCTTCGGGTGAACACTGAAGCTTTCTTT.

V is TRBV2 and J is TRBJ2-1, with 14 bases aligning to TRBD2. This CDR3 has 15 residues. V lost 11 bases, J lost 6 bases, and 9 bases stayed unmatched. Germline V gene lookup returns CDR1 SNHLY and CDR2 FYNNEI. The CDR3 DNA follows: TGTGCCGGGGCAGGACTAGCGGGGGGCCCCAATGAGCAGTTCTTC. Encoded protein: CAGAGLAGGPNEQFF.

This clone came up once. The chain has TRBV5-1 and TRBJ2-1; D possibly corresponds to TRBD2 (5 bases). The CDR3 runs to 15 residues. Germline loops: CDR1 SGHRS, CDR2 YFSETQ. V lost 4 bases and J 3 bases, leaving 14 bases between the germline ends. The CDR3 sequence: CASSRTGSGYNEQFF. The CDR3 DNA reads TGCGCCAGCAGCCGGACGGGGTCGGGCTACAATGAGCAGTTCTTC.